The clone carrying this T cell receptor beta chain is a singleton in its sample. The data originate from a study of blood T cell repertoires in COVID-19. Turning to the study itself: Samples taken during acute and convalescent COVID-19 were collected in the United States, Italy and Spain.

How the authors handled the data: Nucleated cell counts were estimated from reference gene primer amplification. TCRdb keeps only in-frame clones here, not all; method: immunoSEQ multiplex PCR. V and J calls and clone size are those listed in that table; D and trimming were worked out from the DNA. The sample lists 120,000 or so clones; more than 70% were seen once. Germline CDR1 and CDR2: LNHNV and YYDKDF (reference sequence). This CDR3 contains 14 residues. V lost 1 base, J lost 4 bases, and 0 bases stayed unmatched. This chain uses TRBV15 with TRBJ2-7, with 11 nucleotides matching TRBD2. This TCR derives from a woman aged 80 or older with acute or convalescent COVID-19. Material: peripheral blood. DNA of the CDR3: TGTGCCACCAGCAGAGGACTAGCGGGATACGAGCAGTACTTC. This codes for CATSRGLAGYEQYF.